The T cell receptor beta chain described here comes from a study of cytomegalovirus exposure and HLA in healthy donors. Across the study: A later analysis reported the 90 to 150 validation repertoires used the same platform as the roughly 700 first-cohort repertoires. Findings and caveats of the study: The dataset shows that most TCR sequences were rare, while some public TCRs occurred in many donors. According to reports, the classifier identified cytomegalovirus status with high specificity and sensitivity. Subsequent analysis revealed that first-cohort TCR clusters tended to co-occur in the approximately 120 validation repertoires.

To note about this clone: Its antigen is unknown.

Trimming removed 8 bases at V and 10 bases at J, with 12 bases between. The CDR3 totals 11 residues. Germline CDR1 reads MNHEY; CDR2 reads SVGAGI. Here immunoSEQ multiplex PCR was the method, and the copy in TCRdb shows in-frame clones only, minus some. Among under 200,000 clones, approximately 96% were seen once, and the ten largest hold 0.89%. Sequencing was done on a sample of PBMCs. This receptor was identified in a woman between 18 and 30 years old in good health and CMV-seronegative. The J gene is TRBJ2-1, the V gene TRBV6-5; possibly TRBD1 for D (5 bases). The DNA for the CDR3 is TGTGCCAGCCCAGGGTGGATGGAGCAGTTCTTC. This translates into CASPGWMEQFF.